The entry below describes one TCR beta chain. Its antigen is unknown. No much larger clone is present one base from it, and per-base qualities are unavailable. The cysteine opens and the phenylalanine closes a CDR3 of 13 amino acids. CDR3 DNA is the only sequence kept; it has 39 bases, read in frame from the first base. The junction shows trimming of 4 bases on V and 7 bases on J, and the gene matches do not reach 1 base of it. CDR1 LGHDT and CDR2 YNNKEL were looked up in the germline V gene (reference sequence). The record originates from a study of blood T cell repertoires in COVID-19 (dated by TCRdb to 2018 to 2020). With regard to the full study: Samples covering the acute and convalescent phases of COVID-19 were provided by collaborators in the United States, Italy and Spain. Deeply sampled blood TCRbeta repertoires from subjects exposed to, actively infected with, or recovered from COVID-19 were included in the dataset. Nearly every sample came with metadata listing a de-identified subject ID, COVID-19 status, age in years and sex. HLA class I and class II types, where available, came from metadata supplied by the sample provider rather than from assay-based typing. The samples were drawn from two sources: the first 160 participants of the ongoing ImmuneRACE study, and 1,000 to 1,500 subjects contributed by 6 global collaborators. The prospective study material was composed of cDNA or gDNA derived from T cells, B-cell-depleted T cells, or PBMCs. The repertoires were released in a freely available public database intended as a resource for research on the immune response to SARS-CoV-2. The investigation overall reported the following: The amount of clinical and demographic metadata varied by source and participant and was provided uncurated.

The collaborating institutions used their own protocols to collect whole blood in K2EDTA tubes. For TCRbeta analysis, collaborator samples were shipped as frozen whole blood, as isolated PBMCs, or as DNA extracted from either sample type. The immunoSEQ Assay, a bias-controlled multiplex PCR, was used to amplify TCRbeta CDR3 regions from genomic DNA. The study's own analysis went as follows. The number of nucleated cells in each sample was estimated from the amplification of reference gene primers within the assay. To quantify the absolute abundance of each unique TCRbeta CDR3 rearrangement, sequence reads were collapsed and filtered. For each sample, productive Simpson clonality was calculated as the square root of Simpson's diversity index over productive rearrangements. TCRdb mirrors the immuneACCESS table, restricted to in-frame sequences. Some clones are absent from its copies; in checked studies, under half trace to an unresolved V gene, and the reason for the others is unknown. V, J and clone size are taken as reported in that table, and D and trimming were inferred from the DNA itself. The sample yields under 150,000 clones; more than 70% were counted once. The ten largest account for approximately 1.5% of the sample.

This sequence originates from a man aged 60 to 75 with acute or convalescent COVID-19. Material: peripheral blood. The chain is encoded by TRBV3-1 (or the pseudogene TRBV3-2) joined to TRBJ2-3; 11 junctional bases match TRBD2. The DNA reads TGTGCCAGCAGCCTAGCGGGGGGGCATACGCAGTATTTT. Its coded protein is CASSLAGGHTQYF.